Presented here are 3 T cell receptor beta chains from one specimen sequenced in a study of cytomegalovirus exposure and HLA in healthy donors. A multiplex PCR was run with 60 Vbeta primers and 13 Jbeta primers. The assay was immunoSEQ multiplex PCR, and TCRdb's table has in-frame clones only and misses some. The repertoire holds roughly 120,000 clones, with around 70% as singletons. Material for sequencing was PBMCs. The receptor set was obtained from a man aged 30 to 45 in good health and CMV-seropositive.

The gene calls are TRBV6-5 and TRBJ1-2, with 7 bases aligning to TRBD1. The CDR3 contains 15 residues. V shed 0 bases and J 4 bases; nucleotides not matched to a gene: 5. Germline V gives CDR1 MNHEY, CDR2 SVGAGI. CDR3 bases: TGTGCCAGCAGTTACTCCCGGACAGGTATCTATGGCTACACCTTC. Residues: CASSYSRTGIYGYTF.

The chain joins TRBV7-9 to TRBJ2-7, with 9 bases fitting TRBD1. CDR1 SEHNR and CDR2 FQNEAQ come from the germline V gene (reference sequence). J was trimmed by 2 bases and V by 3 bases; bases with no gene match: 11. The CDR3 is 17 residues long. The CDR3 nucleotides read TGTGCCAGCAGCTTTGGGGACAGGGAAGTTATCACCTACGAGCAGTACTTC. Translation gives CASSFGDREVITYEQYF.

CDR3 residues: CASSPDGGLNYGYTF. CDR3 DNA sequence: TGCGCCAGCAGCCCAGACGGGGGGCTTAACTATGGCTACACCTTC. The V and J genes are TRBV5-1 and TRBJ1-2; a possible D gene is TRBD1 (6 bases). The germline gives CDR1 SGHRS, CDR2 YFSETQ. CDR3 length: 15 amino acids. V lost 4 bases to trimming and J lost 1 base, with 14 bases between them.